Sequencing of this TCR beta chain was carried out in a study of post-analysis software for immune sequencing data. Study summary: Recorded disease courses covered relapsing-remitting, secondary progressive and progressive-relapsing multiple sclerosis. Some patients had no subtype annotation. Findings and limits, study-wide: Versus controls, multiple sclerosis patients showed significantly lower diversity (normalized Chao1). Among a handful of TRBV segments more frequent in patients than controls were TRBV5-6, TRBV5-1 and TRBV20-1. With F measure, samples from one preparation batch clustered together strongly.

In regard to this clonotype: What it binds is unknown.

The germline V gene has CDR1 SQVTM and CDR2 ANQGSEA. The CDR3 consists of 14 residues. V gave up 0 bases and J gave up 4 bases, with 9 bases separating them. The library was made from cDNA and included unique molecular identifiers. Yield was roughly 0.5 million cDNA molecules from 1 to 10 million T cells. TCRdb processed the PCR reads anew with MiXCR; each CDR3 protein has one entry. The sample consists of about 760,000 distinct CDR3 sequences, 25% to 30% of them appearing once. The TCR originated in a girl under 18 with multiple sclerosis. This rearrangement joins TRBV29-1 to TRBJ2-2; D not certain. The specimen sequenced was blood. The CDR3, as DNA: TGCAGCGTTGAAGAGGGTTTTGGCACCGGGGAGCTGTTTTTT. It yields the protein CSVEEGFGTGELFF.